This T cell receptor beta chain was found in a study of blood T cell repertoires in COVID-19. Study-wide background: The samples span acute and convalescent COVID-19 from the United States, Italy and Spain. Sources were T cells, B-cell-depleted T cells, or PBMCs; the material itself was cDNA or gDNA.

Methods used by the authors: Using reference gene primer amplification, nucleated cell counts were estimated. The data were produced by immunoSEQ multiplex PCR, yet TCRdb's version contains in-frame clones alone and is incomplete. The V and J calls and the clone size are those of that table, but D and trimming were determined from the DNA. The profile covers 270,000 or so clones, with over 70% appearing a single time and 8% to 9.5% taken by the ten largest. CDR1 and CDR2 from the germline V gene are SGHVS and FNYEAQ. This CDR3 is built from 16 residues. Unmatched junction bases numbered 11, after V lost 0 bases and J lost 7 bases.

This TCR derives from a human donor in a cohort sampled during active COVID-19. The rearrangement links TRBV7-6 to TRBJ2-7, with 8 bases fitting TRBD1. Sequencing input: peripheral blood. The CDR3 region has the DNA TGTGCCAGCAGCTTAGCGGTCGCAGGGGGCGAAGGAGAGCAGTACTTC. Amino acids: CASSLAVAGGEGEQYF.